This T cell receptor (beta chain) was sequenced for a study of blood T cell repertoires in COVID-19. Turning to the study itself: COVID-19 samples from acute and convalescent phases originated in the United States, Italy and Spain. Sources were T cells, B-cell-depleted T cells, or PBMCs; the material itself was cDNA or gDNA.

Germline V gene sequence: CDR1 SNHLY, CDR2 FYNNEI. CDR3 size: 14 residues. V lost 6 bases, J lost 0 bases, and 9 bases lay in between. Original analysis: Reference gene primer amplification gave nucleated cell count estimates. Profiled with immunoSEQ multiplex PCR; TCRdb holds only in-frame clones, not every one. Clone size and V and J calls were adopted from that table, with D and trimming inferred from the DNA. The data contain some 58,000 clones, 85% to 95% of them singletons. The chain has TRBV2 and TRBJ1-3, with no clear D. This sequence was found in a man in his fifties with active COVID-19. Material for sequencing was peripheral blood. CDR3 amino acids: CASSPEVSGNTIYF. The DNA of the CDR3 is TGTGCCAGCAGCCCAGAGGTCTCTGGAAACACCATATATTTT.